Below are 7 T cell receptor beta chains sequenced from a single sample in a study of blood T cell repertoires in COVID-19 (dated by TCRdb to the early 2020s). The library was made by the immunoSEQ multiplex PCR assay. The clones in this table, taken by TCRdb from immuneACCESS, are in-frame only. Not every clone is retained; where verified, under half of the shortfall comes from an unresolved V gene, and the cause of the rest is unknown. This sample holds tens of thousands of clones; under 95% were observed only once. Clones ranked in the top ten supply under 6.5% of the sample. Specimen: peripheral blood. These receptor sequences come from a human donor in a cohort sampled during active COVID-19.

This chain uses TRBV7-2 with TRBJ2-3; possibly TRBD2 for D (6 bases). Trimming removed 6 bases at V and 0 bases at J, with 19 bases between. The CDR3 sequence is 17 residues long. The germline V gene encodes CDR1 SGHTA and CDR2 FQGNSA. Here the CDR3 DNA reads TGTGCCAGCAGGCTCATCGGGACGGGACTTAGCACAGATACGCAGTATTTT. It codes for CASRLIGTGLSTDTQYF.

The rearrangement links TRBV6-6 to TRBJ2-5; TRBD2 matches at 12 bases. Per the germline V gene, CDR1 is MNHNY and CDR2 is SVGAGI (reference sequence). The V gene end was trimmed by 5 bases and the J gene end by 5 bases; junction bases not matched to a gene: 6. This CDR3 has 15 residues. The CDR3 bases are TGTGCCAGCAGTAACGGACTAGCGGGGTTGGAGACCCAGTACTTC. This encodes CASSNGLAGLETQYF.

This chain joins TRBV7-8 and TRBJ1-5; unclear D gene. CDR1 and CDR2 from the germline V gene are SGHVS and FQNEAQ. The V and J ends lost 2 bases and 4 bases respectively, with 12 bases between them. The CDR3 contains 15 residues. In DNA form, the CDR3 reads TGTGCCAGCAGCTTACAGGTATTTGGAAATCAGCCCCAGCATTTT. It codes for CASSLQVFGNQPQHF.

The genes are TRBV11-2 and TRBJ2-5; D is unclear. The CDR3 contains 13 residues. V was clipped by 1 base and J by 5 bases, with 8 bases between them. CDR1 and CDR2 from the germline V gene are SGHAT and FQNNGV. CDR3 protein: CASSLAAAETQYF. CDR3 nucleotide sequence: TGTGCCAGCAGCTTAGCGGCAGCGGAGACCCAGTACTTC.

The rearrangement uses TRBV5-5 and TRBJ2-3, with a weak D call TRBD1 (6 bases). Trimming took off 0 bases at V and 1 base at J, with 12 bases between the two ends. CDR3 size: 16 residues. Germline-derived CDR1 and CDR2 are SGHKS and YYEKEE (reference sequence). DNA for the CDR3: TGTGCCAGCAGCTTGGCGGCAGGGGCGCGCACAGATACGCAGTATTTT. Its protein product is CASSLAAGARTDTQYF. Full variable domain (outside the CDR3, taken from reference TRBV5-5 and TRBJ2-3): DAGVTQSPTHLIKTRGQQVTLRCSPISGHKSVSWYQQVLGQGPQFIFQYYEKEERGRGNFPDRFSARQFPNYSSELNVNALLLGDSALYLCASSLAAGARTDTQYFGPGTRLTVL.

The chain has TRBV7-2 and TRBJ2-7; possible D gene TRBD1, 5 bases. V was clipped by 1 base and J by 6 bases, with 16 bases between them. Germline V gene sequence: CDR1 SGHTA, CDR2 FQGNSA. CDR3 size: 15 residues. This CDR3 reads CASSLVRQGSSEQYF. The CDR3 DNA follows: TGTGCCAGCAGCTTAGTAAGGCAGGGTAGCTCCGAGCAGTACTTC.

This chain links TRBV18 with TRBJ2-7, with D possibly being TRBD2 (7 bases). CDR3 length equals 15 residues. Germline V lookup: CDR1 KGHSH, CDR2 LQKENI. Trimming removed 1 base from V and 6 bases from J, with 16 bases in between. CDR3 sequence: CASSPRAGGGSEQYF. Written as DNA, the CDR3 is TGTGCCAGCTCACCACGAGCCGGGGGCGGGAGCGAGCAGTACTTC.